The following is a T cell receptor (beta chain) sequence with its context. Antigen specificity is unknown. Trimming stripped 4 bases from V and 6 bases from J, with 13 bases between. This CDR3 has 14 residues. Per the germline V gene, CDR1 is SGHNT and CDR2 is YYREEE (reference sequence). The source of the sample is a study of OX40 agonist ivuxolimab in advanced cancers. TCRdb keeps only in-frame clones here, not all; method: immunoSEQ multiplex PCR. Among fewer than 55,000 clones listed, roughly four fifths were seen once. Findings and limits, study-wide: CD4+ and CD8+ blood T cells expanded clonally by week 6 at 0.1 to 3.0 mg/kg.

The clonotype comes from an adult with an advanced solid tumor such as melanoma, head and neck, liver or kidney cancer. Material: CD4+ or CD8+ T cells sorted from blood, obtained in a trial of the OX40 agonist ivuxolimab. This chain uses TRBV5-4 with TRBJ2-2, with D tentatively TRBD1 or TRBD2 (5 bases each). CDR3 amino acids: CASSLGRASGELFF. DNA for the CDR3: TGTGCCAGCAGCCTGGGACGTGCGTCCGGGGAGCTGTTTTTT.